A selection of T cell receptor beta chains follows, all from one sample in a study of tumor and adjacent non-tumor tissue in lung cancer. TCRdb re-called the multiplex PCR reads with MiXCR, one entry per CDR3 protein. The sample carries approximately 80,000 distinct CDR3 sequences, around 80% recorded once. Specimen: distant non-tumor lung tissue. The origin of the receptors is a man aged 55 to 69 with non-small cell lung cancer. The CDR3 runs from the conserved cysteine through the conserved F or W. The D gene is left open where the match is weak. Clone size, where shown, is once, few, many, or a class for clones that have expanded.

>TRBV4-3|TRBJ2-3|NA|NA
CASSYENADTQYF
TGCGCCAGTAGCTATGAGAATGCAGATACGCAGTATTTT
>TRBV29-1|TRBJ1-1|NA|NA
CSFDRPDNTEAFF
TGCAGCTTTGACCGCCCCGACAACACTGAAGCTTTCTTT
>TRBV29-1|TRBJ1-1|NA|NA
CSASESRIEAFF
TGCAGCGCTTCAGAGTCGAGGATTGAAGCTTTCTTT
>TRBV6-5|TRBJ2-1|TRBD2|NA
CASSYFTGEGDNGQFF
TGTGCCAGCAGTTACTTTACGGGGGAGGGCGACAATGGGCAGTTCTTC
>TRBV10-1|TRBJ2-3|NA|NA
CASSSGPEDTQYF
TGCGCCAGCAGTTCGGGGCCCGAGGATACGCAGTATTTT
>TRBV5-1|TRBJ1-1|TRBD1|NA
CVSSLDRQGRTEAFF
TGCGTCAGCAGCTTGGATAGACAGGGGAGGACTGAAGCTTTCTTT
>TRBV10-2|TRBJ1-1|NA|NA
CAVREGGNNEAFF
TGCGCTGTAAGAGAGGGTGGGAACAATGAAGCTTTCTTT
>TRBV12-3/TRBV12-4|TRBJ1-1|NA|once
CATSFPGILNAEAFF
TGTGCCACAAGTTTCCCAGGGATACTGAACGCTGAAGCTTTCTTT
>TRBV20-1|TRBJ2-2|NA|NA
CSAPMRTGSPGSCFF
NA
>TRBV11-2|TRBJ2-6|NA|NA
CSRSPISGASVLTF
TGTTCTAGGAGTCCTATCTCTGGGGCCAGCGTCCTGACTTTC
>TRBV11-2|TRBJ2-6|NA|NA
CAGSPISGDKVLTF
TGTGCAGGCAGTCCTATCTCTGGGGACAAGGTCCTGACTTTC
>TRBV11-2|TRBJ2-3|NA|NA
CASSPLGTSTDTQYF
TGTGCCAGCAGCCCCTTAGGGACTAGCACAGATACGCAGTATTTT
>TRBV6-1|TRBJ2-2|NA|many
CASFDWVGSNTGELFF
TGTGCCAGTTTCGACTGGGTAGGATCTAACACCGGGGAGCTGTTTTTT
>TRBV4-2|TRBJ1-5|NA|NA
CASRQEPGDSDQPQHF
TGTGCCAGCAGACAAGAACCAGGGGATAGCGATCAGCCCCAGCATTTT
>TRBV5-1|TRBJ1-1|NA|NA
CASSLVPTGTRGLNTEAFF
TGCGCCAGCAGCTTGGTGCCAACCGGGACACGGGGGTTGAACACTGAAGCTTTCTTT
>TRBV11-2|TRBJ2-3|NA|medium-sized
CASSLGAGPSTDTQYF
TGTGCCAGCAGCTTGGGGGCGGGGCCAAGCACAGATACGCAGTATTTT
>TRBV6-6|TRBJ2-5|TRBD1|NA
CASSYNRGYAETQYF
TGTGCCAGCAGTTACAACAGGGGATATGCAGAGACCCAGTACTTC
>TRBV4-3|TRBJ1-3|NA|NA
CASSQEVQNTIYF
TGCGCTAGCAGCCAAGAAGTCCAAAACACCATATATTTT
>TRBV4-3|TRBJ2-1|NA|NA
CASSQNQGRDEQLF
TGCGCCAGCAGCCAAAATCAGGGACGGGATGAGCAGTTATTC
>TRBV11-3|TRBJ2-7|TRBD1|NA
CARCLVTGGYYEQYF
TGTGCCAGATGCTTAGTGACAGGGGGATACTACGAACAGTACTTC
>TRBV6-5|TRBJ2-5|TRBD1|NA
CASSEVRGQETQYF
TGTGCCAGCAGTGAAGTCAGGGGGCAAGAGACCCAGTACTTC
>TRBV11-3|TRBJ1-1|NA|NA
CASSSHGRQTDFFF
TGTGCCAGCAGCTCGCACGGTCGGCAGACTGATTTTTTCTTT
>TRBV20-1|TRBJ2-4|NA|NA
CNARAVDRALQVAKNIHYF
TGCAATGCTAGAGCCGTCGACCGGGCTCTACAGGTGGCCAAAAACATTCACTACTTC
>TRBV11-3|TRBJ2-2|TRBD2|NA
CDSSSQGAGGYRAGELFF
TGTGACAGCAGCTCTCAGGGAGCGGGAGGATACAGAGCCGGGGAGCTGTTTTTT
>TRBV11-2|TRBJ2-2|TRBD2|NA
CSGSDPGGGGFAGELFF
TGTTCCGGCAGCGACCCGGGGGGCGGGGGGTTCGCCGGGGAGCTATTTTTT
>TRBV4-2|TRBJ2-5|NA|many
CASSQKQGPSETRYF
TGTGCCAGCAGCCAAAAACAGGGCCCATCGGAGACCCGGTACTTC
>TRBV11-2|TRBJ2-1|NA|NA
CASSLGGYKEQFF
TGTGCCAGCAGCTTAGGAGGTTACAAAGAGCAGTTCTTC
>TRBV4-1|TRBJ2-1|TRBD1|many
CASSHFEGQGAYNEQFF
TGCGCCAGCAGCCATTTTGAAGGACAGGGAGCCTACAATGAGCAGTTCTTC
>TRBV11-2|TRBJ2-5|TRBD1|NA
CASSRPIGDRLQETQYF
TGTGCCAGCAGCAGACCCATAGGGGACAGACTACAAGAGACCCAGTACTTC
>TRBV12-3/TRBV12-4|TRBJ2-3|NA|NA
CASSLCGQGADTQYF
TGTGCCAGCAGTTTATGTGGACAAGGGGCAGATACGCAGTATTTT
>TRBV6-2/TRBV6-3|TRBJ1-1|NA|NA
CAGSYPYGNTETFF
TGTGCCGGCAGTTACCCTTACGGGAACACTGAAACTTTCTTT
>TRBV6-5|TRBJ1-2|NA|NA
CTSIQTPGGYGYTF
TGTACCAGCATCCAGACACCCGGAGGCTATGGCTACACCTTC
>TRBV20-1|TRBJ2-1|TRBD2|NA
CSAPSHLTSGTGNEQFF
TGCAGTGCTCCTTCTCACCTGACTAGCGGGACTGGGAATGAGCAGTTCTTC
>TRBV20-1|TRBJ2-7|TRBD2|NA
CRARLKGRDYRENEQYF
TGCCGTGCTAGATTGAAGGGGCGGGACTATCGGGAGAACGAGCAGTACTTC
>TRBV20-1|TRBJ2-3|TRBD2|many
CSARDLAGGPDTQYF
TGCAGTGCTAGAGATCTAGCGGGGGGGCCAGATACGCAGTATTTT
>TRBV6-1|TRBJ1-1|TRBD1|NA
CASSEDRVDNEAFF
TGTGCCAGCAGTGAGGACAGGGTCGACAATGAAGCTTTCTTT
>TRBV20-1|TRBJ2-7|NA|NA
CRASAITYDQYF
TGCAGAGCTAGTGCGATCACCTACGACCAGTACTTC
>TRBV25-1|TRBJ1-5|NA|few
CASSEPGAATQHF
TGTGCCAGCAGTGAACCAGGGGCCGCGACCCAGCATTTT
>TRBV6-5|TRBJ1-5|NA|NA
CAGSLAGNHPQHF
TGTGCCGGCAGTTTAGCGGGAAATCATCCCCAGCATTTT
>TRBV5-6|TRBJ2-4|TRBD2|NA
CACGLAGGIAKNIQYF
TGTGCCTGCGGACTAGCGGGGGGCATAGCCAAAAACATTCAGTACTTC
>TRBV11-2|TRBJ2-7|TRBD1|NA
CTSSRVGQAFESYEQYF
TGTACCAGCAGCCGGGTGGGACAGGCCTTCGAATCCTATGAGCAGTACTTC
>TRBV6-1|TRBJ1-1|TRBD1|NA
CTSSEDRDDTETFF
TGTACCAGCAGTGAAGACAGGGACGACACTGAAACTTTCTTT
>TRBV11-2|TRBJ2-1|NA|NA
CANSPGASLRNEQFF
TGTGCCAACAGCCCCGGGGCTAGTCTAAGGAATGAGCAGTTCTTC
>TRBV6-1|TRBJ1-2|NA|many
CASSEGSYQRDYGYTF
TGTGCCAGCAGTGAAGGGTCATATCAAAGGGACTATGGCTACACCTTC
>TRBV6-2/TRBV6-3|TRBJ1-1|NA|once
CASSYSSPVLALF
TGTGCCAGCAGTTACTCGAGCCCGGTCCTCGCTCTCTTT
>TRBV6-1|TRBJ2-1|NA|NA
CAISALTGALNEQFF
TGTGCCATCAGTGCTCTAACGGGAGCCCTCAATGAGCAGTTCTTC
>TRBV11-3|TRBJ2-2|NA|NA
CASTFTIEPGELFF
TGCGCCAGCACCTTTACGATTGAGCCTGGGGAGCTGTTTTTT
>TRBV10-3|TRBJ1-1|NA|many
CAIREPDGNTEAFF
TGTGCCATCAGAGAGCCGGACGGGAACACTGAAGCTTTCTTT
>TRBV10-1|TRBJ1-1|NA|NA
CASSESRGSEAFF
TGCGCCAGCAGTGAGAGCCGAGGGAGTGAAGCTTTCTTT
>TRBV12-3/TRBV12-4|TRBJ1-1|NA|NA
CARRGTGLGGTEAFF
TGTGCCAGGAGGGGAACAGGGCTGGGGGGCACTGAAGCTTTCTTT
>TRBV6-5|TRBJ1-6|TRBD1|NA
CTSSYTTGTASPLHF
TGTACCAGCAGTTACACGACAGGGACTGCTTCACCTCTCCACTTT
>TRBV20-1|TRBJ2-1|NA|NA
CSTREGISGPEQFF
TGCAGTACTAGAGAGGGGATTAGCGGCCCTGAGCAGTTCTTC
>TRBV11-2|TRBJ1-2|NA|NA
CASSLERGYGHTF
TGTGCCAGCAGCTTAGAGAGGGGCTATGGCCACACCTTC
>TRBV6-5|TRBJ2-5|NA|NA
CASSGWDLGETQYF
TGTGCCAGCAGTGGATGGGACTTGGGAGAGACCCAGTACTTC
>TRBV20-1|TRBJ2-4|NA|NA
CNARGVDQALQVAKNIQYF
TGCAATGCTAGAGGCGTCGACCAGGCCCTACAGGTGGCCAAAAACATTCAGTACTTC
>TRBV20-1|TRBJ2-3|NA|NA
CSARVSEGWAGTQYF
TGCAGTGCTAGAGTCAGTGAGGGGTGGGCAGGTACGCAGTATTTT
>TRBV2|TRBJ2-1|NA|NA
CVSSAPGDLGNEQFF
TGTGTCAGCAGTGCCCCGGGGGACCTGGGCAATGAGCAGTTCTTC
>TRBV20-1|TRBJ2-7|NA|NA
CSAVAGAVGSYEQYF
TGCAGTGCCGTCGCAGGGGCAGTCGGAAGCTACGAGCAGTACTTC
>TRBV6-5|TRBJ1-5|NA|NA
CSSSYLQGGNQLQHF
TGTTCCAGCAGTTACCTACAGGGAGGCAATCAGCTCCAGCATTTT
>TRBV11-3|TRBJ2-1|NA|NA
CASSFSVYNEQFF
TGTGCCAGCAGCTTCTCCGTTTACAATGAGCAGTTCTTC